Each of the 2 T cell receptor beta chains below was sequenced from the same sample in a study of T cell changes during pregnancy in multiple sclerosis. Sequencing was performed with immunoSEQ multiplex PCR; in TCRdb, only in-frame clones are kept and a portion is missing. Of around 63,000 clones detected, 91% appear once; the ten largest clones hold 1% to 1.5%. The material sequenced was peripheral blood, taken after pregnancy. The origin of the receptors is a female donor in good health, enrolled as a control in a pregnancy study.

The chain joins TRBV5-1 to TRBJ2-2, with a possible D match to TRBD1 (7 bases). The germline V gene has CDR1 SGHRS and CDR2 YFSETQ. The V and J ends lost 4 bases and 5 bases respectively, with 15 bases between them. The CDR3 extends over 15 amino acids. CDR3 sequence: CASSIDRAGTGELFF. Here the CDR3 DNA reads TGCGCCAGCAGCATAGACAGGGCGGGGACCGGGGAGCTGTTTTTT.

The chain combines TRBV4-2 with TRBJ2-3; 10 bases are a match to TRBD2. The germline gives CDR1 LGHNA, CDR2 YNFKEQ. This CDR3 has 18 amino acids. V trimming: 4 bases; J trimming: 0 bases; junction bases outside the gene matches: 10. CDR3 nucleotide sequence: TGTGCCAGCAGCCCCCAAGGGGCTAGCGGGGGTAGCACAGATACGCAGTATTTT. Its translation: CASSPQGASGGSTDTQYF.